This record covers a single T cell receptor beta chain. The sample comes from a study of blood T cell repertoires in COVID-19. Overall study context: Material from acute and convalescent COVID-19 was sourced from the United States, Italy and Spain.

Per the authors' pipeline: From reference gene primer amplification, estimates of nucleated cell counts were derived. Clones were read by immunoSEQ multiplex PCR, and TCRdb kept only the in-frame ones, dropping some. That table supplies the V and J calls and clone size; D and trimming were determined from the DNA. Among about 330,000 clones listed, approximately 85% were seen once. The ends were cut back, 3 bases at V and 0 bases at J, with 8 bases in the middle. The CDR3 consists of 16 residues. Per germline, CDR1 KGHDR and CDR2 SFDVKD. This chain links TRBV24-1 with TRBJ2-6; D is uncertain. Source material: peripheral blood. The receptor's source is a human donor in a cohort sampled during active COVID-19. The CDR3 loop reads CATSDPVPSGANVLTF. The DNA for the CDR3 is TGTGCCACCAGTGATCCAGTCCCCTCTGGGGCCAACGTCCTGACTTTC.